The 3 T cell receptor beta chains below all came from one sample that was sequenced in a study of radiotherapy plus CTLA-4 blockade in lung cancer. Assay: immunoSEQ multiplex PCR; the TCRdb copy retains only in-frame clones and omits some. In the table there are nearly 110,000 clones, 70% to 90% of which are singletons. This material consisted of peripheral blood, taken from a patient treated with radiotherapy plus ipilimumab. These receptors were obtained from a human donor with non-small cell lung cancer that progressed on radiotherapy plus ipilimumab. Some clones in this sample may be carry-over from other donors' samples.

J is TRBJ1-2 and V is TRBV7-9; 12 positions match TRBD1. This CDR3 has 12 amino acids. In germline, CDR1 is SEHNR, CDR2 FQNEAQ (reference sequence). The V segment lost 4 bases and the J segment 12 bases; nucleotides outside the gene matches: 3. The CDR3 nucleotides read TGTGCCAGCAGCTGGGACAGGGGGCAAGACACCTTC. This gives the protein CASSWDRGQDTF.

In its sample, this clone was seen once. The chain is built from TRBV7-2 and TRBJ2-7; 7 positions match TRBD2. J was trimmed by 2 bases and V by 0 bases; bases with no gene match: 1. Germline V gene sequence: CDR1 SGHTA, CDR2 FQGNSA. This CDR3 is built from 14 residues. CDR3 sequence (DNA): TGTGCCAGCAGCTTAGCGGGGGGGGCCTACGAGCAGTACTTC. It translates to CASSLAGGAYEQYF.

The genes are TRBV5-1 and TRBJ2-7; 9 bases agree with TRBD1. Trimming cost V 3 bases and J 2 bases; bases outside gene matches: 6. In germline, CDR1 is SGHRS, CDR2 YFSETQ. The CDR3 length is 15 residues. The CDR3: CASSSGTGNTYEQYF. Here the CDR3 DNA reads TGCGCCAGCAGCTCGGGGACAGGGAACACCTACGAGCAGTACTTC.